The clone carrying this T cell receptor (beta chain) has ten or more counts. The data belong to a study of neurological immune-mediated disorders. The V gene's germline CDR1 is DFQATT and CDR2 SNEGSKA (reference sequence). This CDR3 region has 13 residues. V lost 1 base and J lost 5, with 9 bases in between. From the 5' RACE reads, TCRdb called clonotypes with MiXCR, one entry per CDR3 protein. The table lists 53,000 or so distinct CDR3 sequences, roughly 13% of them singletons, with 9.5% to 12% in the top ten. Sequenced input: PBMCs. The clonotype originates from a woman in her sixties or seventies with HTLV-1-associated myelopathy (HAM/TSP). The V gene is TRBV20-1, the J gene TRBJ1-5, with unresolved D. The CDR3 nucleotides are TGCAGTGCTAGAGCGGCAAAAGATCAGCCCCAGCATTTT. The encoded protein is CSARAAKDQPQHF.